This entry lists 3 T cell receptor beta chains sequenced from one sample in a study of blood T cells in healthy people across ages. A second 7 to 11 cycle PCR used barcoded and J-beta primers. TCRdb re-derived calls from the 5' RACE reads in MiXCR, one entry per CDR3 protein. Of about 830,000 distinct CDR3 sequences listed, around 62% are singletons. Sequencing was done on a sample of blood. These TCRs come from a man aged 25 to 40 in good health.

In its sample, this clonotype was seen a few times. The rearrangement joins TRBV12-3 or TRBV12-4 to TRBJ1-2; D gene uncertain. The CDR3 runs 14 residues. Trimming stripped 5 bases from V and 2 bases from J, with 12 bases between. The CDR3 loop is CASSHHRENYGYTF. CDR3 nucleotides: TGTGCCAGCAGTCACCACCGGGAGAACTATGGCTACACCTTC.

This sequence joins TRBV16 and TRBJ2-5, with D possibly matching TRBD1 (6 bases). The J call is doubtful: the DNA matches TRBJ2-7 better. Germline loops: CDR1 KGHSY, CDR2 FQNENV. There are 16 residues in the CDR3. The CDR3 loop is CASSHERTASSYEQYF. The CDR3 DNA reads as TGTGCCAGCAGCCACGAAAGGACAGCCTCCTCCTACGAGCAGTACTTC.

This clonotype was counted once. V gene TRBV12-3 or TRBV12-4 combines with J gene TRBJ2-5, with 7 bases lining up with TRBD1. The DNA matches TRBJ2-7 better at its end, which makes the J call doubtful. The CDR3 has 15 residues. The CDR3 protein is CASSLRDSVMGEQYF. In DNA form, the CDR3 reads TGTGCCAGCAGTTTAAGGGACAGCGTAATGGGCGAGCAGTACTTC.